The 14 T cell receptor beta chains given below trace back to one sample, sequenced in a study of glioma-infiltrating T cells after dendritic cell vaccination. Sequenced by immunoSEQ multiplex PCR; TCRdb stores in-frame clones only, minus some. The table records about 30,000 clones, 90% of them present only once. Source: blood, taken before dendritic cell vaccination. All receptors come from a human donor with glioblastoma.

This chain uses TRBV7-9 with TRBJ1-2, with 7 bases fitting TRBD1. This CDR3 has 17 residues. The germline V gene encodes CDR1 SEHNR and CDR2 FQNEAQ (reference sequence). J was trimmed by 0 bases and V by 3 bases; bases with no gene match: 10. This CDR3 is CASSLPVRTGPNYGYTF. The CDR3, as DNA: TGTGCCAGCAGCTTGCCAGTTAGGACAGGCCCTAACTATGGCTACACCTTC.

This clone was recorded only once. J is TRBJ1-2 and V is TRBV4-1; TRBD1 matches 8 bases. CDR3 size: 16 residues. Per the germline V gene, CDR1 is MGHRA and CDR2 is YSYEKL. V gave up 4 bases and J gave up 3 bases; unmatched junction bases: 10. CDR3 coding DNA: TGCGCCAGCAGCCGACCTGGAGCAGGGGGCGACTATGGCTACACCTTC. Its translation is CASSRPGAGGDYGYTF.

About this clone: Germline and junction disagree at one end, which may indicate a read error. This chain uses TRBV2 with TRBJ2-5, with D unresolved. This CDR3 has 11 residues. Germline V gene sequence: CDR1 SNHLY, CDR2 FYNNEI. The CDR3 DNA sequence: TGTGCCAGCAGGGAAGGGATAAGCGAGTACTTC. It codes for CASREGISEYF.

The rearrangement joins TRBV4-2 to TRBJ1-1; tentatively, D is TRBD1 (5 bases). This CDR3 has 14 amino acids. V lost 1 base, J lost 7 bases, and 13 bases lay in between. In germline, CDR1 is LGHNA, CDR2 YNFKEQ. CDR3 amino acids: CASSQVQGGIEAFF. The DNA of the CDR3 is TGTGCCAGCAGCCAAGTCCAGGGAGGGATTGAAGCTTTCTTT.

V and J are TRBV6-5 and TRBJ1-4, with unresolved D. The CDR3 contains 15 residues. The V end was cut by 2 bases, the J end by 3 bases, with 10 bases between. Germline V lookup: CDR1 MNHEY, CDR2 SVGAGI. The CDR3 loop reads CASSYAGLANEKLFF. The DNA of the CDR3 is TGTGCCAGCAGTTACGCGGGGTTGGCTAATGAAAAACTGTTTTTT.

This clone was detected once. The J gene is TRBJ2-5, the V gene TRBV5-1, with 8 bases aligning to TRBD2. Per germline, CDR1 SGHRS and CDR2 YFSETQ. The CDR3 is 15 amino acids. With V trimmed by 0 bases and J by 5 bases, 6 bases remained unmatched. CDR3: CASSLAGGALETQYF. CDR3 nucleotide sequence: TGCGCCAGCAGCTTGGCCGGGGGGGCCCTGGAGACCCAGTACTTC.

The rearrangement links TRBV18 to TRBJ1-2; 9 bases are a match to TRBD1. This CDR3 region has 15 residues. The germline V gene has CDR1 KGHSH and CDR2 LQKENI. Germline trimming cut 5 bases from V and 2 bases from J; bases unmatched to any gene: 6. CDR3 bases: TGTGCCAGCTCATCCCGGACAGGGGCCAACTATGGCTACACCTTC. Amino acid sequence: CASSSRTGANYGYTF.

This sequence joins TRBV2 and TRBJ1-4; D unresolved. Germline CDR1 reads SNHLY; CDR2 reads FYNNEI. This CDR3 comprises 15 residues. Trimming took off 1 base at V and 8 bases at J, with 14 bases between the two ends. The CDR3, as DNA: TGTGCCAGCAGTGAAGAAGGACTCGAGAAAGAAAAACTGTTTTTT. The encoded protein is CASSEEGLEKEKLFF.

In regard to this clone: Other nucleotide sequences from this sample produce the same CDR3. The chain uses TRBV25-1 and TRBJ2-2, with D possibly being TRBD2 (6 bases). Germline assignment: CDR1 MGHDK and CDR2 SYGVNS. The V end lost 1 base, the J end lost 3 bases, and 12 bases lay between the germline ends. The CDR3 runs to 16 residues. The CDR3 spells CASSESQRGYTGELFF. The CDR3 DNA reads TGTGCCAGCAGTGAATCCCAACGGGGGTACACCGGGGAGCTGTTTTTT. Full variable domain (remainder filled in from reference TRBV25-1 and TRBJ2-2): EADIYQTPRYLVIGTGKKITLECSQTMGHDKMYWYQQDPGMELHLIHYSYGVNSTEKGDLSSESTVSRIRTEHFPLTLESARPSHTSQYLCASSESQRGYTGELFFGEGSRLTVL.

CDR3 nucleotide sequence: TGTGCCAGCTCACCACCGCTAGCGGGGGGCCGGAACACCGGGGAGCTGTTTTTT. It codes for CASSPPLAGGRNTGELFF. The chain employs TRBV18 and TRBJ2-2; TRBD2 matches 11 bases. Per germline, CDR1 KGHSH and CDR2 LQKENI. The CDR3 is made up of 18 amino acids. V dropped 0 bases and J dropped 1; count of bases not matched to a gene: 4.

The rearrangement links TRBV7-2 to TRBJ1-6, with TRBD1 matching over 7 bases. The V gene end was trimmed by 6 bases and the J gene end by 7 bases; junction bases not matched to a gene: 9. The CDR3 extends over 15 amino acids. Looked up from germline, CDR1 is SGHTA and CDR2 is FQGNSA. CDR3 sequence reads: CASSRQGVVNSPLHF. The CDR3 nucleotides are TGTGCCAGCAGTCGACAGGGAGTTGTGAATTCACCCCTCCACTTT. The full variable domain, with the rest looked up from reference TRBV7-2 and TRBJ1-6, is GAGVSQSPSNKVTEKGKDVELRCDPISGHTALYWYRQSLGQGLEFLIYFQGNSAPDKSGLPSDRFSAERTGGSVSTLTIQRTQQEDSAVYLCASSRQGVVNSPLHFGNGTRLTVT.

The chain joins TRBV5-1 to TRBJ1-1; 8 bases agree with TRBD1. CDR1 is SGHRS and CDR2 is YFSETQ in the germline V gene. V lost 4 bases, J lost 1 base, and 9 bases stayed unmatched. The CDR3 consists of 16 residues. CDR3 amino acids: CASSADRGLKNTEAFF. The CDR3 nucleotides are TGCGCCAGCAGCGCCGACAGGGGCCTTAAGAACACTGAAGCTTTCTTT. Based on the CDR3 plus reference TRBV5-1 and TRBJ1-1, the full variable domain is KAGVTQTPRYLIKTRGQQVTLSCSPISGHRSVSWYQQTPGQGLQFLFEYFSETQRNKGNFPGRFSGRQFSNSRSEMNVSTLELGDSALYLCASSADRGLKNTEAFFGQGTRLTVV.

The CDR3 loop is CASRTQRVLGTEAFF. DNA for the CDR3: TGTGCCAGCAGGACTCAGAGGGTTTTAGGAACTGAAGCTTTCTTT. The rearrangement joins TRBV5-7 to TRBJ1-1; unclear D gene. TRBV5-7 is noted as an ORF with a role that remains uncertain. The CDR3 sequence is 15 residues long. Trimming cost V 5 bases and J 5 bases, with 19 bases left between them.

The chain is built from TRBV6-1 and TRBJ2-7, with D tentatively TRBD1 (6 bases). The CDR3 sequence is 11 residues long. V was cut by 6 bases and J by 9 bases, with 12 bases left in between. Germline CDR1 and CDR2: MNHNS and SASEGT. The CDR3 coding sequence is TGTGCCAGCAGCACAACAGGGAGGCAGTACTTC. It translates to CASSTTGRQYF.